This T cell receptor beta chain was observed in a study of blood T cell repertoires in COVID-19. Profiling relied on immunoSEQ multiplex PCR, and the TCRdb table lists in-frame clones only, not all of them. The sample lists under 250,000 clones, under 90% occurring once. Participants were aged roughly 18 to 89 years, lived in 20 to 25 US areas, and enrolled virtually. The length of the CDR3 is 15 residues. Germline loops: CDR1 SGDLS, CDR2 YYNGEE. V lost 0 bases, J lost 6 bases, and 12 bases lay in between. This clone showed up just a few times. The clonotype originates from a man between 60 and 70 years old who had recovered from COVID-19. This chain uses TRBV9 with TRBJ2-2, with D unresolved. The sequenced sample consisted of PBMCs or T cells enriched from blood (not recorded which). CDR3 residues: CASSVGNVGAGELFF. Here the CDR3 DNA reads TGTGCCAGCAGCGTAGGGAATGTTGGAGCCGGGGAGCTGTTTTTT.